A selection of T cell receptor beta chains follows, all from one sample in a study of blood T cell repertoires in COVID-19. Some clones are missing from TCRdb's copy, which holds only in-frame ones; the method was immunoSEQ multiplex PCR. The sample has 80,000 to 95,000 clones; 86% are singletons. The sequenced material came from peripheral blood. The origin of the receptors is a man in his fifties with active or convalescent COVID-19. Each CDR3 is given with its conserved first and last residue. The order of the fields is J gene, D gene, V gene, clone size, CDR3 DNA, CDR3 protein. A D gene is named only where the DNA matches it firmly. Size is stated for part of the rows, as once, few or many counts, or as a class when the clone is expanded.

j_call: TRBJ2-2; d_call: .; v_call: TRBV6-5; clone_size: .; cdr3_nt: TGTGCCAGCACCCTTACTAGCCCACTCACCGGGGAGCTGTTTTTT; cdr3_aa: CASTLTSPLTGELFF
j_call: TRBJ1-3; d_call: TRBD1; v_call: TRBV7-6; clone_size: once; cdr3_nt: TGTGCCAGCAGCCTAAGACAGGGGGGTGGCACCATATATTTT; cdr3_aa: CASSLRQGGGTIYF
j_call: TRBJ1-2; d_call: .; v_call: TRBV18; clone_size: once; cdr3_nt: TGTGCCAGCTCACCATCCAATGAACAGGGTGGGGGCTACACCTTC; cdr3_aa: CASSPSNEQGGGYTF
j_call: TRBJ2-7; d_call: TRBD1; v_call: TRBV5-4; clone_size: .; cdr3_nt: TGTGCCAGCAGCTTGGCCGGACAGGGGGTGAGGGTCGAGCAGTACTTC; cdr3_aa: CASSLAGQGVRVEQYF
j_call: TRBJ2-4; d_call: .; v_call: TRBV28; clone_size: .; cdr3_nt: TGTGCCAGCAGTTTGACTGTTGCCAAAAACATTCAGTACTTC; cdr3_aa: CASSLTVAKNIQYF
j_call: TRBJ1-1; d_call: .; v_call: TRBV24-1; clone_size: .; cdr3_nt: TGTGCCACCCAGGACTTCAGGAACACTGAAGCTTTCTTT; cdr3_aa: CATQDFRNTEAFF
j_call: TRBJ1-4; d_call: .; v_call: TRBV5-1; clone_size: .; cdr3_nt: TGCGCCAGCAGCCCTTCACAGGGAGCAGAAAAACTGTTTTTT; cdr3_aa: CASSPSQGAEKLFF
j_call: TRBJ1-1; d_call: TRBD1; v_call: TRBV4-1; clone_size: .; cdr3_nt: TGCGCCAGCAGCCAAGCCGACAGGGACGAGACTGAAGCTTTCTTT; cdr3_aa: CASSQADRDETEAFF
j_call: TRBJ1-2; d_call: TRBD1; v_call: TRBV4-1; clone_size: .; cdr3_nt: TGCGCCAGCAGCCAATCACAGGGGACTAACTATGGCTACACCTTC; cdr3_aa: CASSQSQGTNYGYTF
j_call: TRBJ2-3; d_call: TRBD2; v_call: TRBV18; clone_size: .; cdr3_nt: TGTGCCAGCTCACCGAGACTAGCGGGTAGCACAGATACGCAGTATTTT; cdr3_aa: CASSPRLAGSTDTQYF
j_call: TRBJ2-7; d_call: TRBD2; v_call: TRBV19; clone_size: .; cdr3_nt: TGTGCCAGTAGTATAGGACGGGACTACCGCTACGAGCAGTACTTC; cdr3_aa: CASSIGRDYRYEQYF
j_call: TRBJ2-3; d_call: .; v_call: TRBV4-1; clone_size: .; cdr3_nt: TGCGCCAGCAGCCCGTCGAGCCACACAGATACGCAGTATTTT; cdr3_aa: CASSPSSHTDTQYF
j_call: TRBJ2-6; d_call: .; v_call: TRBV28; clone_size: .; cdr3_nt: TGTGCCAGCAGGGGGGCGTCTGGGGCCAACGTCCTGACTTTC; cdr3_aa: CASRGASGANVLTF
j_call: TRBJ2-5; d_call: TRBD2; v_call: TRBV6-2/TRBV6-3; clone_size: once; cdr3_nt: TGTGCCAGCAGTTACGGGCAGCTAGCGGGGGGCTTCCGGGAGACCCAGTACTTC; cdr3_aa: CASSYGQLAGGFRETQYF